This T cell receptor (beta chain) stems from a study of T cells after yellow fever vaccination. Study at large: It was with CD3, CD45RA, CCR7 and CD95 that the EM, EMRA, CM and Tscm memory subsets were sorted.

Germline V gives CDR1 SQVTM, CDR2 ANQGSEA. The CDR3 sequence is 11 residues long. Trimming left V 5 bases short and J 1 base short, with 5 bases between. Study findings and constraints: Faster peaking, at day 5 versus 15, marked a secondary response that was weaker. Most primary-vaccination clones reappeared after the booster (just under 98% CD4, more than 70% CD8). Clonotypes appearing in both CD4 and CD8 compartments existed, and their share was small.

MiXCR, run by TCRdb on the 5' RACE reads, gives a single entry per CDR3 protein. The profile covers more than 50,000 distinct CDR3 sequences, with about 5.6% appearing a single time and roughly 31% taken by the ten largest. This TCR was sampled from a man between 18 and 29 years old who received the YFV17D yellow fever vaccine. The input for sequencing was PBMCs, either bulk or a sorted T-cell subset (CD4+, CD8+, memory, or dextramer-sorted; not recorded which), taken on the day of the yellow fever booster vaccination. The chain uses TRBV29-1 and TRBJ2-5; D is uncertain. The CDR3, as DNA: TGCAGCGTTTGGATCCAAGAGACCCAGTACTTC. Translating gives CSVWIQETQYF.